Listed here are 26 T cell receptor delta chains from one sample, sequenced in a study of γδ T cells in repeated Plasmodium falciparum infection. TCRdb reprocessed the multiplex PCR reads through CATT. The table shows over 90,000 delta-chain clones, with 0.85% to 1% occurring only once. Vgamma9/Vdelta2+ and Vdelta2-negative gammadelta T cells were flow-sorted from PBMC for bulk sequencing. Sequenced sample: gamma-delta T cells from blood. The receptors stem from a pool of human donors (malaria-infected and uninfected, not separated).

This clone turned up a few times. A far larger clone lies a single base away; this is likely a read error. Other DNA sequences within the sample encode an identical CDR3. The V and J genes are TRDV1 and TRDJ1, with 9 bases fitting TRDD3. TCRdb leaves out the J gene; it was filled in here by matching the DNA to germline. V was clipped by 0 bases and J by 0 bases; unmatched bases: 26. The CDR3 loop spans 24 amino acids. The germline CDR1 and CDR2 sequences are TSWWSYY and QGS. The CDR3: CALGELGRETTLLGDNGNTDKLIF. The CDR3 bases are TGTGCTCTTGGGGAACTAGGAAGGGAGACGACCTTACTGGGGGACAATGGGAACACCGATAAACTCATCTTT.

This clone was seen a handful of times. A far larger clone lies a single base away; this is likely a read error. Other DNA sequences in the same sample also yield this CDR3. The chain is built from TRDV2 and TRDJ1, with 13 bases that match TRDD3. TCRdb records no J gene; here it was assigned by comparing the DNA to germline. V shed 7 bases, J shed 3 bases, and the junction held 10 bases outside the gene matches. CDR3 length: 16 residues. Germline V gives CDR1 GEAIGNYY, CDR2 EKD. The CDR3 nucleotides are TGTGCCTGCGTCCGTACTGGGGGATACGCCTCCGATAAACTCATCTTT. Translated: CACVRTGGYASDKLIF.

A note on this clone: A far larger clone is one base from this, pointing to a likely read error. This CDR3 is also generated by other DNA sequences in the sample. The gene calls are TRDV2 and TRDJ1; 10 bases map to TRDD3. In the absence of a J gene in TCRdb, the DNA was matched to germline to assign it here. Germline loops: CDR1 GEAIGNYY, CDR2 EKD. CDR3 length: 22 amino acids. The CDR3 loop reads CACDTGSLYRLGDLEYTDKLIF. In DNA form, the CDR3 reads TGTGCCTGCGACACCGGGAGTTTGTATCGACTGGGGGATTTGGAATACACCGATAAACTCATCTTT.

Turning to this clone: The protein held in TCRdb is that of a much larger clone and does not match this DNA's translation at residue 13, likely because of a read error; the protein shown is translated from the DNA. The CDR3: CACDARDAADKLTF. The CDR3 bases are TGTGCCTGTGACGCCCGCGATGCCGCCGATAAACTCACCTTT. For the V gene the call is TRDV2; the J gene has no call. This CDR3 region has 14 residues. Germline lookup yields CDR1 GEAIGNYY and CDR2 EKD.

This clone occurred a few times. The TCRdb protein, from a much larger clone, departs from this DNA's translation at residue 17, likely by read error; the protein shown derives from the DNA. No call exists for the J gene, whereas the V gene is TRDV2; the table names TRDD3, a call not compared with the DNA. CDR1 and CDR2 from the germline V gene are GEAIGNYY and EKD. The CDR3 is 19 residues long. The CDR3 DNA sequence: TGTGCCTGTGACACCGGGGGGTACTGGGGGACCCCGGGGATCGATAAATTCATCTTT. This gives the protein CACDTGGYWGTPGIDKFIF.

This clone was seen a few times. A read error likely explains this, since a far larger clone differs by one base. At the DNA level, this CDR3 is encoded by other sequences in the same sample as well. No J gene call was made, and the V gene is TRDV1; the DNA was not used to check the table's D call, TRDD3. The CDR3 contains 18 residues. Germline V gene lookup returns CDR1 TSWWSYY and CDR2 QGS. The CDR3 bases are TGTGCTCTTGGGGAACTCAGTAATGCTCCCAGATACTGGGGGGGCCTCATCTTC. Translation: CALGELSNAPRYWGGLIF.

Notes on this clone: The translation of this DNA and the TCRdb protein of a much larger clone differ at residue 5, probably owing to a read error; the protein shown here is translated from the DNA. The V call is TRDV2, the J call TRDJ1, with TRDD3 identical over 12 bases. TCRdb lists no J gene, so it was determined here by aligning the DNA to germline. The length of the CDR3 is 18 residues. J was trimmed by 0 bases and V by 6 bases; bases with no gene match: 13. Germline loops: CDR1 GEAIGNYY, CDR2 EKD. CDR3 sequence: CACYIVLGDTQYTDKLIF. CDR3 in DNA: TGTGCCTGTTATATCGTACTGGGGGATACTCAGTACACCGATAAACTCATCTTT.

On this clone: This likely traces to a read error, being one base from a far larger clone. This sample includes further DNA sequences coding for the same CDR3. Here the CDR3 reads CALGEGSFPLAPLGITDKLIF. DNA of the CDR3: TGTGCTCTTGGGGAAGGGAGCTTTCCCCTGGCACCACTGGGGATTACCGATAAGCTCATCTTT. The gene calls are TRDV1 and TRDJ1; TRDD3 matches 7 bases. This CDR3 has 21 residues. Per germline, CDR1 TSWWSYY and CDR2 QGS.

This clone was counted many times. TCRdb records a much larger clone's protein for this DNA, with a difference at residue 13 that likely arises from a read error; the protein given is the translation of the DNA. This rearrangement joins TRDV3 to TRDJ1; 8 bases agree with TRDD2. This CDR3 has 20 residues. J gave up 2 bases and V 1 base, and 24 bases lay outside the gene matches. Per the germline V gene, CDR1 is TVYSNPD and CDR2 is GDNSRS (reference sequence). Here the CDR3 DNA reads TGTGCCTTTACTGGCCTTCCTATTATCGTTAGCCCAGGAACGACCGATAAACTCATCTTT. It translates to CAFTGLPIIVSPGTTDKLIF.

This clone has a handful of counts. TCRdb's protein for this DNA is that of a much larger clone and differs from the translation at residue 4, likely a read error; the protein shown is the DNA translation. The rearrangement uses TRDV2 and TRDJ1, with TRDD3 matching over 9 bases. TCRdb records no J gene; here it was assigned by comparing the DNA to germline. Trimming removed 5 bases from V and 0 bases from J; junction bases left unmatched: 3. This CDR3 contains 14 residues. The germline gives CDR1 GEAIGNYY, CDR2 EKD. CDR3 region: CACVPGGYTDKLIF. In DNA, the CDR3 is TGTGCCTGTGTCCCTGGGGGATACACCGATAAACTCATCTTT.

This clone has a handful of counts. Given a far larger clone just one base away, this is likely a sequencing read error. This same CDR3 is encoded by further DNA sequences in the sample. The V and J genes are TRDV2 and TRDJ3; the match to TRDD3 covers 9 bases. No J gene is reported in TCRdb; it was inferred here by comparing the DNA with germline. The CDR3 sequence is 16 residues long. With V trimmed by 1 base and J by 3 bases, 0 bases remained unmatched. Germline assignment: CDR1 GEAIGNYY and CDR2 EKD. The CDR3 loop is CACDTGGYWDTRQMFF. CDR3 sequence (DNA): TGTGCCTGTGACACTGGGGGATACTGGGACACCCGACAGATGTTTTTC.

This clone appeared a few times. TCRdb pairs this DNA with a much larger clone's protein that differs at residue 10, likely a read error; the protein shown was translated from the DNA. V gene TRDV2 combines with J gene TRDJ1, with D possibly matching TRDD3 (5 bases). The J gene is not listed in TCRdb, so it was assigned here from a DNA match to germline. Trimming shortened V by 3 bases and J by 0 bases, and 22 bases separated the two germline ends. Germline V gene sequence: CDR1 GEAIGNYY, CDR2 EKD. CDR3 length: 18 amino acids. The chain's CDR3 is CACDGIETLEDYTDKLIF. The CDR3 nucleotides are TGTGCCTGTGACGGAATCGAAACACTGGAGGACTACACCGATAAACTCATCTTT.

This clone was found a few times. TCRdb shows a much larger clone's protein in place of this DNA's translation, and the two differ at residue 4, likely through a read error; the protein shown is translated from the DNA. This rearrangement joins TRDV2 to TRDJ1; TRDD3 aligns across 10 bases. Germline CDR1 GEAIGNYY, CDR2 EKD. This CDR3 comprises 17 residues. CDR3 sequence: CACVTLPVGDTDDKLIF. The DNA for the CDR3 is TGTGCCTGTGTCACCCTCCCGGTGGGGGATACTGACGATAAACTCATCTTT.

This clone occurred a few times. TCRdb's protein, taken from a much larger clone, differs from this DNA's translation at residue 9, likely owing to a read error; the protein displayed comes from the DNA. The V call is TRDV1, the J call TRDJ1; D is perhaps TRDD2 or TRDD3 (5 bases each). Germline V gives CDR1 TSWWSYY, CDR2 QGS. Trimming cost V 4 bases and J 1 base, with 16 bases left between them. The CDR3 totals 16 residues. The CDR3 loop reads CALGVPGTFFTDKLIF. For the CDR3, the DNA is TGTGCTCTTGGGGTCCCGGGGACCTTCTTCACCGATAAACTCATCTTT.

Of note for this clone: The protein given by TCRdb reflects a much larger clone and differs at residue 8 from this DNA's translation, likely from a read error; the protein shown is the DNA's translation. The chain uses TRDV2 and TRDJ1; 9 bases align to TRDD3. TCRdb records no J gene; here it was assigned by comparing the DNA to germline. Germline trimming cut 0 bases from V and 3 bases from J; bases unmatched to any gene: 7. Germline V gives CDR1 GEAIGNYY, CDR2 EKD. CDR3 length: 16 residues. The CDR3 protein is CACDTVTRGYADKLIF. Here the CDR3 DNA reads TGTGCCTGTGACACCGTTACTAGGGGATACGCCGATAAACTCATCTTT.

Comments on this clone: A far bigger clonotype differs at one base, so this is likely a read error. The sample carries other DNA sequences with the same CDR3. CDR3 nucleotides: TGTGCCTGTGATCCTGTAGGGCCGCACACCGATAAACTCATCTTC. This sequence encodes CACDPVGPHTDKLIF. Here the V gene is TRDV2, but the J gene went uncalled; whether TRDD3, the table's D call, matches the DNA was not checked. The germline CDR1 and CDR2 sequences are GEAIGNYY and EKD. CDR3 length: 15 residues.

This clone showed up just a few times. The TCRdb record carries a much larger clone's protein, which differs from this DNA's translation at residue 13; a read error is the likely cause, and the protein listed here is the DNA translation. A V gene of TRDV2 was called, but no J gene was assigned; TRDD3 was called by the table and not checked on the DNA. This CDR3 region has 14 residues. CDR1 and CDR2 (germline): GEAIGNYY, EKD. CDR3 region: CACDTGWGRGKLTF. The CDR3 DNA follows: TGTGCCTGTGACACCGGCTGGGGGAGGGGTAAACTCACCTTT.

About this clone itself: TCRdb's entry gives the protein of a much larger clone, which mismatches this DNA's translation at residue 14, likely from a read error; the protein reported here is translated from the DNA. No J gene call was made, and the V gene is TRDV2. The germline V gene has CDR1 GEAIGNYY and CDR2 EKD. The CDR3 is made up of 16 amino acids. CDR3: CACDDIAWDQGAQPFF. CDR3 nucleotides: TGTGCCTGTGACGATATCGCCTGGGATCAGGGGGCACAACCCTTCTTT.

This clone was detected only a few times. The TCRdb protein comes from a much larger clone and disagrees with this DNA's translation at residue 14, likely due to a read error; the protein given here is derived from the DNA. The rearrangement uses TRDV1 and TRDJ1, with D possibly matching TRDD3 (5 bases). The CDR3 contains 19 residues. V was pared by 3 bases and J by 4 bases, with 27 bases between. The germline gives CDR1 TSWWSYY, CDR2 QGS. Here the CDR3 DNA reads TGTGCTCTTGGGGACGCTATCCAAGCTGGGCCGATTCCGGACGATAAACTCATCTTT. As protein: CALGDAIQAGPIPDDKLIF.

Of note for this clone: TCRdb has a much larger clone's protein, which differs at residue 11 from the translation of this DNA, likely because of a read error; what is shown is the protein translated from the DNA. This rearrangement joins TRAV38-2/DV8 to TRDJ1; D perhaps matches TRDD3 (9 bases). TCRdb is silent on the J gene; assignment here came from matching the DNA to germline. The CDR3 runs to 23 residues. Between the trimmed V and J ends, which lost 2 bases and 2 bases, there was a span of 37 bases. CDR1 is TSESDYY and CDR2 is QEAYKQQN in the germline V gene. The CDR3 nucleotides read TGTGCTTATAGGAGTAAGATTTCCTTCCTAGCCCCTACTGGGGGACACGGGACCGATAAACTCATCTTT. Protein sequence: CAYRSKISFLAPTGGHGTDKLIF.

About this clone: With a far larger clone one base away, a read error is the likely cause. Other nucleotide sequences in the sample specify the same CDR3. The V call is TRDV1, the J call TRDJ1, with D tentatively TRDD2 (7 bases). Matching the DNA to germline supplied the J gene, which TCRdb does not give. This CDR3 comprises 16 residues. Germline CDR1 is TSWWSYY and CDR2 is QGS. This CDR3 is CALGVSYVGGYTKLIF. The CDR3 bases are TGCGCTCTTGGGGTTTCCTACGTGGGAGGATACACGAAACTCATCTTT.

This clone is categorized as medium-sized (0.01 to 0.1%). V and J are TRDV1 and TRDJ1, with TRDD3 matching over 11 bases. V lost 1 base, J lost 4 bases, and 11 bases stayed unmatched. CDR1 is TSWWSYY, CDR2 QGS, per germline. The CDR3 contains 18 residues. The CDR3 sequence is CALGERPYWGIVLDKLIF. CDR3 in DNA: TGTGCTCTTGGGGAACGCCCATACTGGGGGATAGTCCTCGATAAACTCATCTTT.

The sample holds a few counts of this clone. TCRdb has a much larger clone's protein, which differs at residue 14 from the translation of this DNA, likely because of a read error; what is shown is the protein translated from the DNA. A V gene of TRDV2 was called, but no J gene was assigned; the D call in the table, TRDD3, was not verified against the DNA. The CDR3 is 16 residues long. Germline V CDR1 and CDR2: GEAIGNYY, EKD. CDR3 residues: CACDPLLGENTDKHIF. CDR3 nucleotides: TGTGCCTGTGACCCACTACTGGGGGAAAACACCGATAAACACATCTTT.

This clone was observed a few times. The protein TCRdb gives is from a much larger clone and does not agree with this DNA's translation at residue 4, likely a read error; the protein shown here comes from the DNA. V usage is TRDV1 and J usage is TRDJ1; possible D gene TRDD2, 5 bases. Germline V lookup: CDR1 TSWWSYY, CDR2 QGS. CDR3 length: 20 residues. This CDR3 is CALEEGPGLSYGTGTDKLIF. DNA of the CDR3: TGTGCTCTTGAGGAAGGACCCGGCCTATCCTATGGAACGGGTACCGATAAACTCATCTTT.

This clone has only a few counts. TCRdb assigns this DNA the protein of a much larger clone, which departs from its translation at residue 11; this likely reflects a read error, and the protein shown comes from translating the DNA. The chain recombines TRDV1 with TRDJ1; TRDD3 matches at 7 bases. TCRdb carries no J gene annotation; the J gene was assigned here by matching the DNA with germline. In germline, CDR1 is TSWWSYY, CDR2 QGS. After removal of 4 bases from V and 1 base from J, the junction contained 18 bases not matched to a gene. The CDR3 is 19 amino acids. CDR3 sequence (DNA): TGTGCTCTTGGGGCTCCCGGGCTGGGGGGGGTACCGATCACCGATAAACTCATCTTT. Translating it yields CALGAPGLGGVPITDKLIF.

This clone came up a few times. The translation of this DNA and the TCRdb protein of a much larger clone differ at residue 3, probably owing to a read error; the protein shown here is translated from the DNA. V is TRDV1 and J is TRDJ1, with D possibly matching TRDD3 (8 bases). No J gene is reported in TCRdb; it was inferred here by comparing the DNA with germline. The germline gives CDR1 TSWWSYY, CDR2 QGS. The CDR3 length is 25 residues. DNA of the CDR3: TGTGCTCCTGGGGACTCGGCCTTCCTTAGGGTGGACCGTACTGGGGGCCGTACCCCCACCGATAAACTCATCTTT. This encodes CAPGDSAFLRVDRTGGRTPTDKLIF.